The rows below give T cell receptor beta chains drawn from one sample of a study of T cells in Graves' hyperthyroidism and ophthalmopathy. TCRdb recomputed calls from the multiplex PCR reads with MiXCR, one row per CDR3 protein. The table lists some 500,000 distinct CDR3 sequences, around 22% of them singletons. Specimen: blood. All receptors derive from a woman aged 25 to 39 with Graves' ophthalmopathy. Each CDR3 is given with its conserved first and last residue. A D gene is named only where the DNA matches it firmly. Expanded clones are given a class, and other clones once, few, many or no size at all.

>once|14|TRBV20-1|TRBJ2-7|-
CSAPPRGIDYEQYF
TGCAGTGCTCCCCCACGCGGCATAGACTACGAGCAGTACTTC
>few|13|TRBV6-2/TRBV6-3|TRBJ2-7|-
CASLGTDSYEQYF
TGTGCCAGCCTCGGGACGGACTCCTACGAGCAGTACTTC
>many|15|TRBV5-5|TRBJ1-1|TRBD1
CASSGGQVQNTEAFF
TGTGCCAGCAGCGGGGGACAGGTCCAGAACACTGAAGCTTTCTTT
>many|15|TRBV20-1|TRBJ2-7|-
CSATYRGRSSYEQYF
TGCAGTGCTACTTATCGGGGGAGAAGCTCCTACGAGCAGTACTTC
>-|16|TRBV20-1|TRBJ1-5|TRBD1
CSARDLRGLGGQPQHF
TGCAGTGCTAGAGACCTCAGGGGGCTCGGGGGTCAGCCCCAGCATTTT
>many|13|TRBV28|TRBJ1-1|-
CASNSGQNTEAFF
TGTGCCAGCAACTCCGGACAGAACACTGAAGCTTTCTTT
>many|15|TRBV29-1|TRBJ2-2|-
CSVEGAGTNTGELFF
TGCAGCGTTGAAGGTGCAGGGACGAACACCGGGGAGCTGTTTTTT
>-|14|TRBV6-5|TRBJ2-7|-
CASSYGTESYEQYF
TGTGCCAGCAGTTACGGGACGGAATCCTACGAGCAGTACTTC
>-|13|TRBV11-2|TRBJ2-7|-
CASSSQVTYEQYF
TGTGCCAGCAGCTCCCAGGTGACCTACGAGCAGTACTTC
>-|13|TRBV20-1|TRBJ2-7|TRBD1
CSARSRDSYEQYF
TGCAGTGCTAGATCCCGGGACAGCTACGAGCAGTACTTC
>many|12|TRBV7-2|TRBJ2-7|-
CASRQTGDEQYF
TGTGCCAGCAGACAGACAGGTGACGAGCAGTACTTC
>-|12|TRBV29-1|TRBJ2-7|-
CSVGDRSYEQYF
TGCAGCGTTGGGGACCGATCCTACGAGCAGTACTTC
>many|14|TRBV19|TRBJ1-1|-
CASSILQGPTEAFF
TGTGCCAGTAGTATCCTACAGGGTCCCACTGAAGCTTTCTTT
>many|12|TRBV12-3/TRBV12-4|TRBJ2-2|-
CASTPSTGELFF
TGTGCCAGCACCCCTAGTACCGGGGAGCTGTTTTTT
>few|13|TRBV19|TRBJ2-2|-
CASSTRSTRELFF
TGTGCCAGTAGTACCAGAAGCACCAGGGAGCTGTTTTTT
>-|16|TRBV20-1|TRBJ1-6|-
CSARVRFSSYNSPLHF
TGCAGTGCTAGAGTTAGATTTAGCTCCTATAATTCACCCCTCCACTTT
>many|13|TRBV30|TRBJ1-5|-
CAWSVQGGQPQHF
TGTGCCTGGAGTGTACAGGGTGGTCAGCCCCAGCATTTT
>-|20|TRBV4-2|TRBJ2-2|TRBD2
CASSPPRLAGGVIFPGELFF
TGTGCCAGCAGCCCGCCCCGTCTAGCGGGGGGCGTTATTTTTCCCGGGGAGCTGTTTTTT
>many|13|TRBV6-1|TRBJ1-1|-
CASSVESFLEAFF
TGTGCCAGCAGTGTGGAAAGCTTCCTTGAAGCTTTCTTT
>many|15|TRBV6-2/TRBV6-3|TRBJ2-7|TRBD1
CASRPVGRGLYEQYF
TGTGCCAGCCGGCCCGTTGGCAGGGGGCTCTACGAGCAGTACTTC
>many|13|TRBV6-1|TRBJ2-5|-
CASSKDRVETQYF
TGTGCCAGCTCCAAAGACAGAGTAGAGACCCAGTACTTC
>-|15|TRBV6-1|TRBJ1-5|-
CASADRAISNQPQHF
TGTGCCAGCGCGGACAGAGCTATAAGCAATCAGCCCCAGCATTTT
>-|14|TRBV11-2|TRBJ1-2|-
CASSFGTALHGYTF
TGTGCCAGCAGCTTCGGGACGGCTCTCCACGGCTACACCTTC
>many|15|TRBV6-5|TRBJ1-1|-
CASSLTWAGNTETFF
TGTGCCAGCAGTTTGACCTGGGCAGGGAACACTGAAACTTTCTTT
>many|13|TRBV6-5|TRBJ2-7|-
CASKKGRDYEQYF
TGTGCCAGCAAAAAAGGCCGGGACTACGAGCAGTACTTC
>-|14|TRBV12-5|TRBJ2-2|-
CASGSTDGAGELFF
TGTGCTAGTGGTTCCACGGACGGGGCCGGGGAGCTGTTTTTT
>few|15|TRBV24-1|TRBJ2-5|TRBD1
CATSEGQGLLETQYF
TGTGCCACCAGTGAGGGACAGGGGTTGTTGGAGACCCAGTACTTC
>-|14|TRBV19|TRBJ2-5|-
CASSINSRLETQYF
TGTGCCAGTAGTATTAATTCTAGGTTGGAGACCCAGTACTTC
>-|14|TRBV6-1|TRBJ1-1|-
CASTNEGRNTEAFF
TGTGCCAGCACAAACGAGGGGAGGAACACTGAAGCTTTCTTT
>many|12|TRBV9|TRBJ2-5|TRBD1
CASSEGDRTQYF
TGTGCCAGCAGCGAAGGGGACAGAACCCAGTACTTC
>-|15|TRBV12-3/TRBV12-4|TRBJ1-3|-
CASSLPGTSGNTIYF
TGTGCCAGCAGTTTGCCAGGGACGAGTGGAAACACCATATATTTT
>-|13|TRBV12-3/TRBV12-4|TRBJ2-7|-
CASSLMEGGEQYF
TGTGCCAGCAGTTTAATGGAAGGCGGGGAGCAGTACTTC
>-|20|TRBV30|TRBJ1-1|-
CAWATRGNKGELTLNRGAFF
TGTGCCTGGGCGACTAGAGGGAACAAGGGGGAGCTTACACTGAATCGGGGCGCTTTCTTT
>many|16|TRBV4-1|TRBJ2-4|-
CASSQDGFGPSNIQYF
TGCGCCAGCAGCCAAGATGGATTCGGGCCATCGAACATTCAGTACTTC
>-|14|TRBV6-5|TRBJ2-3|-
CASSSGRSTDTQYF
TGTGCCAGCAGTTCTGGCAGAAGCACAGATACGCAGTATTTT
>-|14|TRBV2|TRBJ2-5|-
CASARATTQETQYF
TGTGCCAGCGCGAGGGCTACCACCCAAGAGACCCAGTACTTC
>many|15|TRBV20-1|TRBJ1-3|-
CSAREDWGSGNTIYF
TGCAGTGCTAGAGAGGACTGGGGCTCTGGAAACACCATATATTTT
>many|12|TRBV2|TRBJ2-7|-
CASSAADPEQYF
TGTGCCAGCAGTGCCGCGGATCCCGAGCAGTACTTC
>once|15|TRBV24-1|TRBJ2-5|-
CATSDPFQYQETQYF
TGTGCCACCAGTGATCCGTTTCAGTACCAAGAGACCCAGTACTTC
>-|11|TRBV6-1|TRBJ2-7|-
CASTSRYEQYF
TGTGCCAGCACTAGTAGGTACGAGCAGTACTTC
>-|14|TRBV2|TRBJ1-2|-
CASSVNPPNYGYTF
TGTGCCAGCAGTGTAAACCCACCTAACTATGGCTACACCTTC
>many|11|TRBV12-3/TRBV12-4|TRBJ1-1|-
CASGVLTEAFF
TGTGCCAGCGGGGTGTTAACTGAAGCTTTCTTT
>-|17|TRBV10-1|TRBJ2-7|-
CASSEEVGQNRWYEQYF
TGCGCCAGCAGTGAGGAGGTCGGACAGAACCGGTGGTACGAGCAGTACTTC
>-|15|TRBV5-1|TRBJ2-7|-
CASSWGSESSYEQYF
TGCGCCAGCAGCTGGGGTAGCGAGAGCTCCTACGAGCAGTACTTC
>many|13|TRBV5-1|TRBJ2-7|TRBD1
CASSWTGVNEQYF
TGCGCCAGCAGCTGGACAGGGGTAAACGAGCAGTACTTC